This T cell receptor (beta chain) was recovered during a study of CD8+ T cells in alopecia areata. Study as a whole: It was 6 to 18 months of tofacitinib, and then there were 6 months off drug.

Study observations and caveats: Researchers reported that TCR sharing among patients proved less clear than in mice, possibly HLA-linked.

This clone has more than one count but fewer than ten. The antigen is not known. With 5 bases removed from V and 4 bases from J, the gap between germline ends came to 11 bases. Per the germline V gene, CDR1 is MNHNY and CDR2 is SVGAGI (reference sequence). This CDR3 is built from 13 residues. cDNA reverse transcribed from extracted RNA served as the sequencing template. Clones were sequenced by immunoSEQ multiplex PCR, and TCRdb holds only the in-frame ones, with some missing. This table holds 95,000 to 150,000 clones, around 60% found once. Treatment given: oral pan-JAK inhibitor, 5-10 mg twice daily. It was from PBMCs that CD4+ and CD8+ T cells were sorted.

The TCR was taken from a human donor with alopecia areata. This chain connects TRBV6-6 to TRBJ1-2; D gene ambiguous. Material: CD4+ T cells sorted from blood, obtained at week 4, from a patient treated with tofacitinib. CDR3 sequence (DNA): TGTGCCAGCAGTGTGTCGACAACCTATGGCTACACCTTC. Translating gives CASSVSTTYGYTF.